Below are 7 T cell receptor beta chains sequenced from a single sample in a study of CD8 T cells in Susac syndrome. Reverse transcription of roughly 0.5 to 1 ug RNA was carried out with random hexamers. TCRdb analysed the immunoSEQ multiplex PCR reads with MiXCR anew, one entry per CDR3 protein. The top ten hold approximately 0.089% of the sample, which has roughly 190,000 distinct CDR3 sequences, nearly 97% seen once. The sequenced sample was CD4+ T cells from PBMCs. The receptors were sampled from a human donor with Susac syndrome.

The rearrangement joins TRBV7-8 to TRBJ2-7; 9 bases map to TRBD1. The CDR3 is 15 amino acids. The J segment lost 4 bases and the V segment lost 4 bases, leaving 8 bases of the junction unmatched. Germline-derived CDR1 and CDR2 are SGHVS and FQNEAQ. This CDR3 is CASSSSGTGTYEQYF. The DNA for the CDR3 is TGTGCCAGCAGCTCGTCCGGGACAGGGACGTACGAGCAGTACTTC.

This clonotype has more than one count but fewer than ten. The CDR3 DNA is TGTGCCAGCAGCTTGGCTGGGGACTCCTACGAGCAGTACTTC. Translated: CASSLAGDSYEQYF. This rearrangement joins TRBV5-4 to TRBJ2-7; D not certain. Looked up from germline, CDR1 is SGHNT and CDR2 is YYREEE (reference sequence). V lost 0 bases and J 0 bases, leaving 7 bases between the germline ends. The CDR3 has 14 amino acids.

V is TRBV12-3 or TRBV12-4 and J is TRBJ1-2; 9 positions agree with TRBD1. V lost 8 bases and J lost 4; bases outside the gene matches: 8. This CDR3 contains 14 residues. CDR3 loop: CASFRTGVGYGYTF. As DNA, the CDR3 is TGTGCCAGCTTCCGGACAGGGGTGGGCTATGGCTACACCTTC.

This chain uses TRBV7-9 with TRBJ1-5; D remains ambiguous. CDR3 length: 17 amino acids. Germline V CDR1 and CDR2: SEHNR, FQNEAQ (reference sequence). Trimming shortened V by 8 bases and J by 4 bases, and 24 bases separated the two germline ends. The chain's CDR3 is CASQWITGRGENQPQHF. The CDR3 nucleotides read TGTGCCAGCCAATGGATAACTGGACGGGGTGAAAATCAGCCCCAGCATTTT.

The CDR3 here is CASSHASNQPQHF. The DNA for the CDR3 is TGTGCCAGCAGCCATGCTAGCAATCAGCCCCAGCATTTT. The chain uses TRBV3-1 and TRBJ1-5; D not certain. Germline CDR1 reads LGHDT; CDR2 reads YNNKEL (reference sequence). Trimming took 3 bases from V and 0 from J, leaving 3 bases between them. CDR3 length equals 13 residues.

The chain joins TRBV29-1 to TRBJ2-3; 8 bases align to TRBD1. J was trimmed by 7 bases and V by 3 bases; bases with no gene match: 9. Germline CDR1 SQVTM, CDR2 ANQGSEA. The CDR3 consists of 14 residues. This CDR3 reads CSVDRADRVNTQYF. The CDR3 DNA follows: TGCAGCGTTGATCGCGCGGACAGGGTTAATACGCAGTATTTT.

This rearrangement joins TRBV3-1 to TRBJ2-5, with 8 bases aligning to TRBD1. The CDR3 covers 15 residues. V lost 2 bases to trimming and J lost 5 bases; unmatched junction nucleotides: 7. Germline-derived CDR1 and CDR2 are LGHDT and YNNKEL (reference sequence). In DNA form, the CDR3 reads TGTGCCAGCAGCCAACCGCCCAGGGGGCCGGAGACCCAGTACTTC. Protein: CASSQPPRGPETQYF.